The clone carrying this T cell receptor (beta chain) was found a few times. Its antigen is as yet unknown. Germline V CDR1 and CDR2: ENHRY, SYGVKD. J gave up 1 base and V 2 bases, and 6 bases lay outside the gene matches. There are 16 residues in the CDR3. Time point denoted: baseline pretreatment blood. Regarding treatment: 15 Gy SBRT to primary tumor, nephrectomy 4 weeks later. Clear cell pathology was present in this patient's renal cell carcinoma. This entry comes from a study of radiation and T cells in renal cell carcinoma. The study's findings and limits: In blood, top tumor clones expanded by 2 weeks, shrinking by 4.

The protocol was immunoSEQ multiplex PCR, while the TCRdb copy is restricted to in-frame clones and leaves out a portion. This table has about 140,000 clones, over 80% appearing once. Here the sequenced sample was blood, taken from a patient whose treatment included radiotherapy and nephrectomy. The TCR comes from a woman in her 50s with renal cell carcinoma. The V gene is TRBV10-3, the J gene TRBJ1-2, with 8 bases aligning to TRBD1. For the CDR3, the DNA is TGTGCCATCAGTGAGATAAACAGGGGGTATAACTATGGCTACACCTTC. It encodes CAISEINRGYNYGYTF.